This TCR beta chain was identified during a study of T cells in Graves' hyperthyroidism and ophthalmopathy. Study-wide results and limits: The model forecast ophthalmopathy, anticipating it by a median around 6.5 months before onset. Peripheral blood also featured most of the thyroid clonotypes expanded above 0.001.

This clonotype has a count of ten or more. Its specificity is not known. Stable Graves' hyperthyroidism meant no ophthalmopathy progression within 18 months. Investigators excluded patients with uncontrolled infection, other autoimmune disease, pregnancy or lactation. The CDR3 regions of TCR beta were amplified from RNA transcripts. The study used the HTBI primer set for a first-round RT-PCR of the TCR CDR3. One entry per CDR3 protein, called by TCRdb with MiXCR from the multiplex PCR reads. Of about 400,000 distinct CDR3 sequences listed, 14% to 15% are singletons. Per the germline V gene, CDR1 is GTSNPN and CDR2 is SVGIG (reference sequence). There are 15 residues in the CDR3. V dropped 1 base and J dropped 3; count of bases not matched to a gene: 5.

The sequenced sample was blood. The V and J genes are TRBV30 and TRBJ2-2, with 7 bases identical to TRBD2. The clonotype originates from a young woman with Graves' hyperthyroidism. CDR3 loop: CAWSGGRVHTGELFF. The CDR3 nucleotides read TGTGCCTGGAGTGGTGGGAGGGTTCACACCGGGGAGCTGTTTTTT. Based on the CDR3 plus reference TRBV30 and TRBJ2-2, the full variable domain is SQTIHQWPATLVQPVGSPLSLECTVEGTSNPNLYWYRQAAGRGLQLLFYSVGIGQISSEVPQNLSASRPQDRQFILSSKKLLLSDSGFYLCAWSGGRVHTGELFFGEGSRLTVL.